Listed below are T cell receptor beta chains from one sample, sequenced in a study of T cells after posttransplantation cyclophosphamide. The method was immunoSEQ multiplex PCR; TCRdb's version includes in-frame clones alone and lacks a portion of them. Here the sample spans 20,000 to 25,000 clones, approximately 85% being singletons. The sequenced sample consisted of PBMCs. The receptors were gathered from an older woman with a blood cancer, CMV-positive, and with a related stem cell donor. The CDR3 runs from the conserved cysteine through the conserved F or W. D genes are given only for firm matches. The listing skips clone size in some rows; elsewhere it reads once, few, many or a size class.

>TRBJ2-1|NA|TRBV7-3|NA
TGTGCCAGCAGCACCTATCCCACAGGGAATGAGCAGTTCTTC
CASSTYPTGNEQFF
>TRBJ2-2|TRBD2|TRBV5-4|NA
TGTGCCAGCAGCCTCGGAGTAGCGGGAGGTCCCGGGGAGCTGTTTTTT
CASSLGVAGGPGELFF
>TRBJ2-3|TRBD2|TRBV5-1|NA
TGCGCCAGCAGCGGATGGACTAGCGGGACAGATACGCAGTATTTT
CASSGWTSGTDTQYF
>TRBJ2-3|TRBD2|TRBV23-1|NA
TGCGCCAGCAGTCGTCCGAACGGGACTAGCGGAAAAACAGATACGCAGTATTTT
CASSRPNGTSGKTDTQYF
>TRBJ2-4|TRBD2|TRBV5-1|NA
TGCGCCAGCAGCCCCGGGACTAGCGGGAAGGCGAACATTCAGTACTTC
CASSPGTSGKANIQYF
>TRBJ1-2|TRBD1|TRBV15|NA
TGTGCCACCAGCAGAGATCCCCAGGGACAGGGAATCCATGGCTACACCTTC
CATSRDPQGQGIHGYTF
>TRBJ2-3|NA|TRBV29-1|NA
TGCAGCGGGAAATCGGGACTCAGCACAGATACGCAGTATTTT
CSGKSGLSTDTQYF
>TRBJ2-1|NA|TRBV7-2|once
TGTGCCAGCAGCTTAGATCTTAATGAGCAGTTCTTC
CASSLDLNEQFF
>TRBJ2-1|TRBD2|TRBV27|NA
TGTGCCAGCAGTTTATCCCCGACTAGCGGGAGGGCCTACAATGAGCAGTTCTTC
CASSLSPTSGRAYNEQFF
>TRBJ1-1|TRBD1|TRBV5-4|NA
TGTGCCAGCAGCTGGGACAGGGAGGCTGAAGCTTTCTTT
CASSWDREAEAFF
>TRBJ2-5|NA|TRBV21-1|NA
TGTGCCAGCAGCATTGTGGAGGGCAACCTCCAAGAGACCCAGTACTTC
CASSIVEGNLQETQYF
>TRBJ1-1|NA|TRBV9|NA
TGTGCCAGCAGCGTAGAGGGGCAGAACACTGAAGCTTTCTTT
CASSVEGQNTEAFF
>TRBJ2-7|NA|TRBV27|NA
TGTGCCAGCAGTCCGTCAAAGGCTAGATCGCACGAGCAGTACTTC
CASSPSKARSHEQYF
>TRBJ2-1|TRBD2|TRBV10-3|NA
TGTGCCATCAGCGACAGTGGGGGACTAGCGGGAGGGTCCTACAATGAGCAGTTCTTC
CAISDSGGLAGGSYNEQFF
>TRBJ2-4|NA|TRBV30|NA
TGTGCCTGGAGTGTACGGTCCGACAGGAGGCAGCGAGAAGCCCAAAACATTCAGTACTTC
CAWSVRSDRRQREAQNIQYF
>TRBJ2-1|TRBD2|TRBV27|NA
TGTGCCAGCAGGCCCCTCGCGGGAGATAGGGATGAGCAGTTCTTC
CASRPLAGDRDEQFF
>TRBJ1-3|NA|TRBV5-8|NA
TGTGCCAGCAGCCTCACAATCTCTGGAAACACCATATATTTT
CASSLTISGNTIYF
>TRBJ2-3|NA|TRBV5-1|NA
TGCGCCAGCTCCCGGACGGACACTAGCACAGATACGCAGTATTTT
CASSRTDTSTDTQYF
>TRBJ2-6|NA|TRBV5-6|NA
TGTGCCAGCAGCTTGACCGCGTTAGCTGGGGCCAACGTCCTGACTTTC
CASSLTALAGANVLTF
>TRBJ2-1|TRBD2|TRBV27|once
TGTGCCAGCACCCCTAGCGGGAGGGATCGCTACAATGAGCAGTTCTTC
CASTPSGRDRYNEQFF
>TRBJ2-1|TRBD2|TRBV19|once
TGTGCCAGTAGTTCCCCGGGACTAGCAGGCAATGAGCAGTTCTTC
CASSSPGLAGNEQFF
>TRBJ1-2|TRBD1|TRBV4-1|once
TGCGCCAGCAGCCAAGATCCCCAGGGGGCGGATGGCTACACCTTC
CASSQDPQGADGYTF
>TRBJ1-5|NA|TRBV5-8|NA
TGTGCCAGCAGCTTGAGACAGACCCATCAGCCCCAGCATTTT
CASSLRQTHQPQHF
>TRBJ1-1|NA|TRBV20-1|NA
TGCAGTGCTAGACCAGGGACTGAAGCTTTCTTT
CSARPGTEAFF
>TRBJ1-2|NA|TRBV18|NA
TGTGCCAGCTCACCAACCAGGGAAGGGTTGGTCTATGGCTACACCTTC
CASSPTREGLVYGYTF
>TRBJ2-5|NA|TRBV4-1|NA
TGCGCCAGCAGCCAAGAATGGGGAGTTGAAGAGACCCAGTACTTC
CASSQEWGVEETQYF